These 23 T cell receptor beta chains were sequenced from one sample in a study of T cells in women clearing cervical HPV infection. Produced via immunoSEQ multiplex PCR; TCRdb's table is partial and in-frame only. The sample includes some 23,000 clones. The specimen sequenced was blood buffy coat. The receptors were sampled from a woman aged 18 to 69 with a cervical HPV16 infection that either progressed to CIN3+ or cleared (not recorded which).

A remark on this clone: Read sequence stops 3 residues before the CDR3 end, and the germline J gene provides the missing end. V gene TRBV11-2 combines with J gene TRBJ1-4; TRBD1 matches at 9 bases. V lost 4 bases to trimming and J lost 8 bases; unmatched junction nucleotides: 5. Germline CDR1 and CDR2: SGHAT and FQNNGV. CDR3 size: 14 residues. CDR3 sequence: CASSSPGQGEKLFF. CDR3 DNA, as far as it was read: TGTGCCAGCAGCTCCCCGGGACAGGGCGAAAAA.

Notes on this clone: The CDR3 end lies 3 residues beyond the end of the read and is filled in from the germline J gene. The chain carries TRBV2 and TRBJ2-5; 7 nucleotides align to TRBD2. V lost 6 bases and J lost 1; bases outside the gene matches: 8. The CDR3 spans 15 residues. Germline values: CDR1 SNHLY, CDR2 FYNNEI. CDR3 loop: CASRRDASGQETQYF. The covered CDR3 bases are TGTGCCAGCAGGCGCGATGCTAGCGGCCAAGAGACC.

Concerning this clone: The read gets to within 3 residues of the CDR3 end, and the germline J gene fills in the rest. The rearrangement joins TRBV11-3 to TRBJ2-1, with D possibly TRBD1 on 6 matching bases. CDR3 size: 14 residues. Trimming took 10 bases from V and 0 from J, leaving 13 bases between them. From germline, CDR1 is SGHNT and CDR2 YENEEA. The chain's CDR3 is CAIQTGSSYNEQFF. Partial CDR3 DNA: TGTGCCATCCAAACAGGGAGCTCCTACAATGAG.

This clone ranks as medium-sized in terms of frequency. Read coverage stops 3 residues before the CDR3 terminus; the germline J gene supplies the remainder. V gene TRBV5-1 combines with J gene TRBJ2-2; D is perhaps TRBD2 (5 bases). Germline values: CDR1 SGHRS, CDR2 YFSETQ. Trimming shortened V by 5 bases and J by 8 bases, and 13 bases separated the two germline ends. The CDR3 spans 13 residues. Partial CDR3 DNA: TGCGCCAGCAGACCGGACTCCCTAGGGGAG. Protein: CASRPDSLGE. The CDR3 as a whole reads CASRPDSLGELFF.

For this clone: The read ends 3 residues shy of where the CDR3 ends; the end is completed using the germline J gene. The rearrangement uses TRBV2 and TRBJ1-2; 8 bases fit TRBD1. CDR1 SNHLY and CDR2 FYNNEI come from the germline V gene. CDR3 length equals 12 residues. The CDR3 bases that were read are TGTGCCAGCAGACCCGGACAGGGTGTC. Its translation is CASRPGQGV. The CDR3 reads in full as CASRPGQGVYTF.

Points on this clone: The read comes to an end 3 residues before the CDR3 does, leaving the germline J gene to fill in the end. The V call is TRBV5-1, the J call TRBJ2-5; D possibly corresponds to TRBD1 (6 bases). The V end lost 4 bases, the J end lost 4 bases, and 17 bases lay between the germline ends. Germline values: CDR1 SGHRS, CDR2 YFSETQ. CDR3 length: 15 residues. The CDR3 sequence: CASSTSTGWGETQYF. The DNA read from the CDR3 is TGCGCCAGCAGCACCTCTACAGGGTGGGGAGAGACC.

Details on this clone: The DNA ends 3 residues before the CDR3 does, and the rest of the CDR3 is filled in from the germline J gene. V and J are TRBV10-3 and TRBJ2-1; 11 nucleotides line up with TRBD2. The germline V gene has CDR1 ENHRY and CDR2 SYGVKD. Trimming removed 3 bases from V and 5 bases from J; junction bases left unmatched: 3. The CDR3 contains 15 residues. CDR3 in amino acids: CAISELTSGNNEQFF. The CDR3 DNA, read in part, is TGTGCCATCAGTGAATTGACTAGCGGGAACAATGAG.

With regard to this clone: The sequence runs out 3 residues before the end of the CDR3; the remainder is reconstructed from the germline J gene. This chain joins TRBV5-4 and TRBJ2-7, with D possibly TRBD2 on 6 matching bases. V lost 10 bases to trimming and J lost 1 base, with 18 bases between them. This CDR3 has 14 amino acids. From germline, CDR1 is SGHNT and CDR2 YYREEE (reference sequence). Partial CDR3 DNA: TGTGCCTTATTCCGGGGGAGGAAGTCCTACGAG. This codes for CALFRGRKSYE. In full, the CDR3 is CALFRGRKSYEQYF.

CDR3 loop: CASSLTGRGQPQHF. The CDR3 DNA, read in part, is TGTGCCAGTAGCCTGACGGGAAGGGGTCAGCCC. The chain has TRBV19 and TRBJ1-5, with D perhaps TRBD1 (5 bases). The read ends 3 residues early relative to the CDR3; the germline J gene fills the gap. CDR1 is LNHDA, CDR2 SQIVND, per germline (reference sequence). The CDR3 is 14 amino acids. The V end lost 6 bases, the J end lost 6 bases, and 15 bases lay between the germline ends.

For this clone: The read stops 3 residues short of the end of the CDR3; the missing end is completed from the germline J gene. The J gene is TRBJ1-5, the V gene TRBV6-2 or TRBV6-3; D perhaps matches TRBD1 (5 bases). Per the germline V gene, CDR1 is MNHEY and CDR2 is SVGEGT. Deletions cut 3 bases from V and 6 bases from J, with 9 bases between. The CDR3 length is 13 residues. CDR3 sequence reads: CASSYGARQPQHF. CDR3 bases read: TGTGCCAGCAGTTATGGGGCGCGTCAGCCC.

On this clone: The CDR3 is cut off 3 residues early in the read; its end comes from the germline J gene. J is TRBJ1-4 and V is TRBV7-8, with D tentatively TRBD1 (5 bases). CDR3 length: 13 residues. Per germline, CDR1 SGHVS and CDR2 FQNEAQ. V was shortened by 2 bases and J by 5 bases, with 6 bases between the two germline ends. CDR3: CASSLSGNEKLFF. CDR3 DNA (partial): TGTGCCAGCAGCTTATCAGGGAATGAAAAA. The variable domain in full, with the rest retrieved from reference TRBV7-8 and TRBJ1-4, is GAGVSQSPRYKVAKRGQDVALRCDPISGHVSLFWYQQALGQGPEFLTYFQNEAQLDKSGLPSDRFFAERPEGSVSTLKIQRTQQEDSAVYLCASSLSGNEKLFFGSGTQLSVL.

The CDR3 is CASSSDRGLETQYF. CDR3 DNA (partial): TGTGCCAGCAGCTCAGACAGGGGGTTAGAGACC. V gene TRBV11-2 combines with J gene TRBJ2-5; TRBD1 aligns across 9 bases. Read data end 3 residues before the CDR3 end; the end is taken from the germline J gene. V lost 4 bases, J lost 4 bases, and 4 bases stayed unmatched. Germline V gene sequence: CDR1 SGHAT, CDR2 FQNNGV. The CDR3 loop spans 14 amino acids.

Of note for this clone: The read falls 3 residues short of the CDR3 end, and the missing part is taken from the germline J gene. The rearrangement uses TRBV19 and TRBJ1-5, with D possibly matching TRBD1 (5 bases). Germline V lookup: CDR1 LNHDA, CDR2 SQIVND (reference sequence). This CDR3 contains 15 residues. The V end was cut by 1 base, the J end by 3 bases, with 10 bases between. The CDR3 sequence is CASSIGQGINQPQHF. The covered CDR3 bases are TGTGCCAGTAGTATAGGGCAGGGCATCAATCAGCCC.

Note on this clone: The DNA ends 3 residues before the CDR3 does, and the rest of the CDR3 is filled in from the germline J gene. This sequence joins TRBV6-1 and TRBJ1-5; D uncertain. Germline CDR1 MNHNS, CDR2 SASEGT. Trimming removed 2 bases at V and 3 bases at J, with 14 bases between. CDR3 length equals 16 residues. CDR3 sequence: CASSERAGIFNQPQHF. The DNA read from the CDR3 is TGTGCCAGCAGTGAACGAGCGGGGATTTTCAATCAGCCC.

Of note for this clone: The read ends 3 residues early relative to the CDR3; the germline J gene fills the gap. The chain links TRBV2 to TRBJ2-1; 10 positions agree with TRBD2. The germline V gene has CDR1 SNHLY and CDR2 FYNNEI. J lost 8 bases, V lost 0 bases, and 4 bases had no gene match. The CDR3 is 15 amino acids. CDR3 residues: CASSEASGGLYEQFF. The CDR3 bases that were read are TGTGCCAGCAGTGAAGCTAGCGGGGGGCTCTATGAG.

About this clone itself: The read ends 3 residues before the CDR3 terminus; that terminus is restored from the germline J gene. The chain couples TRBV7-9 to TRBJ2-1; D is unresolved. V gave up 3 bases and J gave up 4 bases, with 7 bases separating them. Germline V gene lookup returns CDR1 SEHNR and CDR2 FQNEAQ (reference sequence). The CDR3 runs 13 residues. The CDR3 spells CASSFRTYNEQFF. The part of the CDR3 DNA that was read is TGTGCCAGCAGCTTTCGAACTTACAATGAG.

Incomplete CDR3 DNA: TGTGCCAGCAGCCCCGACAGACAGACC. Its protein product is CASSPDRQT. The entire CDR3 is CASSPDRQTQYF. This rearrangement joins TRBV5-5 to TRBJ2-5; a possible D gene is TRBD1 (5 bases). The CDR3 is cut off 3 residues early in the read; its end comes from the germline J gene. The ends were cut back, 4 bases at V and 6 bases at J, with 10 bases in the middle. This CDR3 spans 12 amino acids. CDR1 SGHKS and CDR2 YYEKEE come from the germline V gene (reference sequence). The full variable domain, its missing parts supplied by reference TRBV5-5 and TRBJ2-5, is DAGVTQSPTHLIKTRGQQVTLRCSPISGHKSVSWYQQVLGQGPQFIFQYYEKEERGRGNFPDRFSARQFPNYSSELNVNALLLGDSALYLCASSPDRQTQYFGPGTRLLVL.

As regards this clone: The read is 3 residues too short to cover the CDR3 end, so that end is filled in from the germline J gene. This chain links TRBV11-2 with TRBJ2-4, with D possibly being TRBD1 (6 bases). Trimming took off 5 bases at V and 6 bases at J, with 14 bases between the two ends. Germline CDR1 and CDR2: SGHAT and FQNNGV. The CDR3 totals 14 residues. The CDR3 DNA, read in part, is TGTGCCAGCAGCCGTGAAAGGACAGCAAACATT. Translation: CASSRERTANI. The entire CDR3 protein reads CASSRERTANIQYF.

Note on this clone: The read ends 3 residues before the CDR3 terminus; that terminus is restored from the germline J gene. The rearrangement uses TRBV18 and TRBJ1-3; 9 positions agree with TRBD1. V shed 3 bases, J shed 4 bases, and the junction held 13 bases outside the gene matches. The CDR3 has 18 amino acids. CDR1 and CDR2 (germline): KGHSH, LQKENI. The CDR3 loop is CASSPMGTGQGSGNTIYF. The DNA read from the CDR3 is TGTGCCAGCTCACCGATGGGTACGGGACAGGGTTCGGGAAACACC.

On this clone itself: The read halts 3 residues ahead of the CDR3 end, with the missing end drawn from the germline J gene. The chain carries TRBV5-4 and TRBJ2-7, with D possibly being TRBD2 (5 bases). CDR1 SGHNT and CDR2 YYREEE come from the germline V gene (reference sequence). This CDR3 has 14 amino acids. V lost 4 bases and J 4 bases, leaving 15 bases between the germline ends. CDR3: CASSPGSGGYEQYF. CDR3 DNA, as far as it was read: TGTGCCAGCAGCCCCGGAAGCGGAGGATACGAG. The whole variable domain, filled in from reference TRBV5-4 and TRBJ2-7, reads ETGVTQSPTHLIKTRGQQVTLRCSSQSGHNTVSWYQQALGQGPQFIFQYYREEENGRGNFPPRFSGLQFPNYSSELNVNALELDDSALYLCASSPGSGGYEQYFGPGTRLTVT.

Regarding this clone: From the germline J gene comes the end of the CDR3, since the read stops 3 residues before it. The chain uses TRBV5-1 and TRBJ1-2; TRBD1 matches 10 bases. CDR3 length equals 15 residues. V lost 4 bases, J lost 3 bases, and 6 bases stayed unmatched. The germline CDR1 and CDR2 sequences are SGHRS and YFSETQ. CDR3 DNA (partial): TGCGCCAGCAGCGAGGGACAGGGGTGGGACTATGGC. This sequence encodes CASSEGQGWDYG. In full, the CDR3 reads CASSEGQGWDYGYTF.

The CDR3: CSARLPGANEKLFF. The sequenced part of the CDR3 DNA is TGCAGTGCCCGCCTTCCAGGGGCTAATGAAAAG. The chain has TRBV20-1 and TRBJ2-2; perhaps TRBD1 as D (6 bases). Read data end 3 residues before the CDR3 end; the end is taken from the germline J gene. Germline values: CDR1 DFQATT, CDR2 SNEGSKA (reference sequence). The CDR3 has 14 residues.

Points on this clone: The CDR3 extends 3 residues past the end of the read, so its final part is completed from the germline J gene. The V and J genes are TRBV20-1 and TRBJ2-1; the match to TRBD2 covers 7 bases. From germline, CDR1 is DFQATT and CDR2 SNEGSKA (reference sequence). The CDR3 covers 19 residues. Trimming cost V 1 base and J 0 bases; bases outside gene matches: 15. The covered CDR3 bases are TGCAGTGCTAGAGTTTTGGGGAGTGTCGGGGGGAGCTCCTACAATGAG. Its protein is CSARVLGSVGGSSYNE. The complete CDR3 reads CSARVLGSVGGSSYNEQFF.